A single T cell receptor (beta chain) is shown here with its context. This clone turned up a few times. Its antigen is unknown. Base qualities are missing; no much larger clone stands one base away. These data originate in a study of blood T cell repertoires in COVID-19 (dated by TCRdb to about 2020). Background for the entire study: The collaborator samples originated in the United States, Italy and Spain and spanned the acute and convalescent phases of COVID-19. The material from the prospective study consisted of cDNA or gDNA derived from T cells, B-cell-depleted T cells, or PBMCs. Subjects who had been exposed to COVID-19, were actively infected with it, or had recovered from it provided the deeply sampled blood TCRbeta repertoires that made up the dataset. A freely available public database, intended as a resource for researchers studying the immune response to SARS-CoV-2, is where the repertoires were released. The samples were drawn from the first 160 participants of the ongoing ImmuneRACE study and from about 1,200 subjects provided by 6 global collaborators. Nearly every sample came with metadata listing a de-identified subject ID, COVID-19 status, age in years and sex. Where available, HLA class I and class II types were obtained from metadata supplied by the sample provider rather than from assay-based typing. Study-wide findings and limitations: The amount of clinical and demographic metadata varied by source and participant and was provided uncurated.

Reading from cysteine to phenylalanine, the CDR3 counts 13 amino acids. CDR3 DNA only is kept here, 39 bases in frame from base 1. CDR1 and CDR2 are drawn from the germline V gene: SGHNT, YENEEA. V is clipped by 1 base and J by 4 bases, and the sequence between their germline boundaries is 8 bases long. The immunoSEQ Assay, a bias-controlled multiplex PCR, was used to amplify TCRbeta CDR3 regions from genomic DNA. In the original analysis: Within the assay, amplification of reference gene primers was used to estimate how many nucleated cells each sample contained. To quantify the absolute abundance of each unique TCRbeta CDR3 rearrangement, sequence reads were collapsed and filtered. For each sample, productive Simpson clonality was calculated as the square root of Simpson's diversity index over productive rearrangements. The table was pulled from immuneACCESS by TCRdb, which kept in-frame rearrangements only. Such tables lose some clones; where checked, under half of the loss comes from unresolved V genes, and the rest has no known cause. The DNA gave D and trimming, while V, J and clone size come from that table. This sample has 120,000 or so clones in its table, and 88% of those were observed once. 3% to 3.5% of the sample is in the top ten clones.

Each collaborating institution followed its own protocols to collect whole blood in K2EDTA tubes. For TCRbeta analysis, collaborators shipped samples in one of three forms: frozen whole blood, isolated PBMCs, or DNA extracted from either of those sample types. Sample: peripheral blood. The TCR was taken from a woman between 50 and 59 years old with acute or convalescent COVID-19. Recombination linked TRBV11-3 to TRBJ2-7, with an unclear D gene assignment. CDR3 loop: CASSLGDKYEQYF. The DNA sequence is given as TGTGCCAGCAGCTTAGGAGACAAATACGAGCAGTACTTC.